The rows below give T cell receptor beta chains drawn from one sample of a study of OX40 agonist ivuxolimab in advanced cancers. Repertoires were generated with immunoSEQ multiplex PCR, while TCRdb's copy carries only in-frame clones and drops some. The repertoire includes about 53,000 clones, about 88% of them detected once, and around 1.5% sits in the top ten. This material consisted of CD4+ or CD8+ T cells sorted from blood, taken in a trial of the OX40 agonist ivuxolimab. The receptors were gathered from an adult with an advanced solid tumor such as melanoma, head and neck, liver or kidney cancer. The CDR3 runs from the conserved cysteine through the conserved F or W. Fields, in order: J gene, V gene, clone size, D gene, CDR3 DNA, CDR3 protein. D genes are given only for firm matches. Clone size appears in some rows only: once, few, many, or a class for an expanded clone.

TRBJ1-1	TRBV14	NA	NA	TGTGCCAGCAGCGTATGGGGGGGGAACACTGAAGCTTTCTTT	CASSVWGGNTEAFF
TRBJ1-4	TRBV6-1	NA	NA	TGTGCCAGCAGTGACAGGGGCGTTAGCGAAAAACTGTTTTTT	CASSDRGVSEKLFF
TRBJ1-1	TRBV10-3	NA	TRBD1	TGTGCCATCAGGGACAGGACTGAAGCTTTCTTT	CAIRDRTEAFF
TRBJ1-4	TRBV7-9	NA	NA	TGTGCCAGCAGCATAGTGGCAACTAATGAAAAACTGTTTTTT	CASSIVATNEKLFF
TRBJ1-6	TRBV28	NA	TRBD1	TGTGCCAGCAGTAATACAGGGGGCTATAATTCACCCCTCCACTTT	CASSNTGGYNSPLHF
TRBJ1-2	TRBV5-6	few	NA	TGTGCCAGCAGTTATATGAACTATGGCTACACCTTC	CASSYMNYGYTF
TRBJ2-5	TRBV28	NA	TRBD2	TGTGCCAGCAGTTCGCCTAGCGGGGTGGAGACCCAGTACTTC	CASSSPSGVETQYF
TRBJ2-1	TRBV9	NA	NA	TGTGCCAGCAGCGTAGCTAGTGGCGGTACCTACAATGAGCAGTTCTTC	CASSVASGGTYNEQFF
TRBJ1-2	TRBV19	NA	TRBD1	TGTGCCAGTAGCAGGACAGGGAATGGGGATGGCTACACCTTC	CASSRTGNGDGYTF
TRBJ1-2	TRBV13	NA	NA	TGTGCCAGCAGCTTACTTAACAGGGTCATCAATGGCTACACCTTC	CASSLLNRVINGYTF